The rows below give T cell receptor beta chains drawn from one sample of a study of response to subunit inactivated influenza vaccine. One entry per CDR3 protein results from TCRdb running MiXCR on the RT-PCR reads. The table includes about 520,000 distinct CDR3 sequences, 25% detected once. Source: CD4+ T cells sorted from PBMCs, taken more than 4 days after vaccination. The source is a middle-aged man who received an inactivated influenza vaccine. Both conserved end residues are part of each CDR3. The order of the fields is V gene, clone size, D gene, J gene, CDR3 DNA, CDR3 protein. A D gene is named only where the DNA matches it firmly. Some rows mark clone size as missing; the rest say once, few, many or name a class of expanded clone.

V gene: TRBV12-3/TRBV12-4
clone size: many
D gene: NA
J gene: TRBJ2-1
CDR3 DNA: TGTGCCAGCTTGGTCTGGGGGACGGGCGATGAGCAGTTCTTC
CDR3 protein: CASLVWGTGDEQFF

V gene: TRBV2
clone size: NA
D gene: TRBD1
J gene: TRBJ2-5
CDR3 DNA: TGTGCCAGCAGTGAGGGACAGATCGAGACCCAGTACTTC
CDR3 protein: CASSEGQIETQYF

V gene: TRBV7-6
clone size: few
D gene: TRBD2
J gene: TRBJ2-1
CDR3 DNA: TGTGCCAGCAGCTACCGAACCGGGACTAGCGGGAGCATTAGGGGTGAGCAGTTCTTC
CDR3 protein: CASSYRTGTSGSIRGEQFF

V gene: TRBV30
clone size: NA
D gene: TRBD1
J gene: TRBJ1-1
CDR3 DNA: TGTGCCTGGAGACAGGGGCTGAACACTGAAGCTTTCTTT
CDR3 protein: CAWRQGLNTEAFF

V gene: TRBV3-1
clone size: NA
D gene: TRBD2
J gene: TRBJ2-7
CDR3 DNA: TGTGCCAGCAGCCAAGCGGGACTAGCGGCAACCTACGAGCAGTACTTC
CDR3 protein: CASSQAGLAATYEQYF

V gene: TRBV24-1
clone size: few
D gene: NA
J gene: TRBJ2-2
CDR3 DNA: TGTGCCACCAGTGGCCATTCGAACACCGGGGAGCTGTTTTTT
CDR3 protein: CATSGHSNTGELFF

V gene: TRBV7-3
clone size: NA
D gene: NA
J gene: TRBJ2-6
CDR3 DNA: TGTGCCAGCAGCCCCCGGGTTGGGGGCTACGGTGGGGCCAACGTCCTGACTTTC
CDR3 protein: CASSPRVGGYGGANVLTF

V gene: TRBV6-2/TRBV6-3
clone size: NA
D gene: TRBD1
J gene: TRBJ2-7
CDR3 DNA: TGTGCCAGCAGACGGACAGGCCTAACCTCCTACGAGCAGTACTTC
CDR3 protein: CASRRTGLTSYEQYF

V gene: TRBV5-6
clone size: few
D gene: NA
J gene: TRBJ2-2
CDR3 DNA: TGTGCCAGCAGCTTGGCCCTGCCGACCGGGGAGCTGTTTTTT
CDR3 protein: CASSLALPTGELFF

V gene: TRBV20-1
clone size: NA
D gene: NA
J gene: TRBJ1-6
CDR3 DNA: TGCAGTGCTAGCAGGCTTAGCTCCTATAATTCACCCCTCCACTTT
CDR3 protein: CSASRLSSYNSPLHF

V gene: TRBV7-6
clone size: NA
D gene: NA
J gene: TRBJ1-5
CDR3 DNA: TGTGCCAGCAGCTTAGCTCCCGGAACAGATCAGCCCCAGCATTTT
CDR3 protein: CASSLAPGTDQPQHF

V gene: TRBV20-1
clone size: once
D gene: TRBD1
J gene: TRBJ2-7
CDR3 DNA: TGCAGTGCCAACAATCACAGGGGGTCCTACGAGCAGTACTTC
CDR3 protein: CSANNHRGSYEQYF

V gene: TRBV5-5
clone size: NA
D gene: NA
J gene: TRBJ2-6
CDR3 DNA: TGTGCCAGCACCTTCCTTCCGGGTGGGGCCAACGTCCTGACTTTC
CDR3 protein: CASTFLPGGANVLTF

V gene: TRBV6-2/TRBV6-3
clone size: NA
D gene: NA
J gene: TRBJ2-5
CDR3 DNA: TGTGCCAGCAAAAACCCGGGACAACAAGAGACCCAGTACTTC
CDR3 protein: CASKNPGQQETQYF

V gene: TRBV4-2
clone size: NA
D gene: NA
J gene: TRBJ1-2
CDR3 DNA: TGTGCCAGCAGCCCGGCCGGGGGGGATGGTAGCTATGGCTACACCTTC
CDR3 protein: CASSPAGGDGSYGYTF

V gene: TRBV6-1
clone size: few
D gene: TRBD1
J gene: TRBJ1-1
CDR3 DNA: TGTGCCAGCAGTGTGGTCCCCAGGGGGCGGACTGAAGCTTTCTTT
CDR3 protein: CASSVVPRGRTEAFF

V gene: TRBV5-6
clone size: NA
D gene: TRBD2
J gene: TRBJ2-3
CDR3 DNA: TGTGCCAGCAGCTCCTTTGAGCGGGATGTCTCAGATACGCAGTATTTT
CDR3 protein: CASSSFERDVSDTQYF

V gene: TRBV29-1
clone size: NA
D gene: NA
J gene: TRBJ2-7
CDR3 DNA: TGCAGCGTTGAAGTCAGGAGTACCTACGAGCAGTACTTC
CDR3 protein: CSVEVRSTYEQYF

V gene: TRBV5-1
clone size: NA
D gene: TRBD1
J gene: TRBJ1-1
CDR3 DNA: TGCGCCAGCAGCTTGGGAGACAGGGGAAAAACTGAAGCTTTCTTT
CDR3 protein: CASSLGDRGKTEAFF

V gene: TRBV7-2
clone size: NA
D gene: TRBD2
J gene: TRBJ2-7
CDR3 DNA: TGTGCCAGCAGCTTAGATAGCGGGGGGGCCTATCGGGAGCAGTACTTC
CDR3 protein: CASSLDSGGAYREQYF

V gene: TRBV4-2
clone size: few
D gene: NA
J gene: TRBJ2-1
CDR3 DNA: TGTGCCAGCAGCCAACCCACTCGGTCATACAATGAGCAGTTCTTC
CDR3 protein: CASSQPTRSYNEQFF

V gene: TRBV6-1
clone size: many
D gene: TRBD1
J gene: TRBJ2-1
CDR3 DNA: TGTGCCAGCAGTCAGCGACAGGGTGGGTTGGTCTACAATGAGCAGTTCTTC
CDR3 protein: CASSQRQGGLVYNEQFF

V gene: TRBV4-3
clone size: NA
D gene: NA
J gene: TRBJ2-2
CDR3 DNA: TGCGCCAGCAGCCAAGAAGGCACGAACACCGGGGAGCTGTTTTTT
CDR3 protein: CASSQEGTNTGELFF

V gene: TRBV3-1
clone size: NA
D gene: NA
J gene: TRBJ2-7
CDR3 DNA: TGTGCCAGCAGCCAATTCAGCGAATACGAGCAGTACTTC
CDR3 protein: CASSQFSEYEQYF

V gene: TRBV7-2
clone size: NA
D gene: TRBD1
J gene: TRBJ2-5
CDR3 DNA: TGTGCCAGCAGCCAGACAGGGCAAGAGACCCAGTACTTC
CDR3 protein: CASSQTGQETQYF

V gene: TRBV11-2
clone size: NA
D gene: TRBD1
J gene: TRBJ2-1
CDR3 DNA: TGTGCCAGCAGCTCCCCACAGGGGAGATCCTACAATGAGCAGTTCTTC
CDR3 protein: CASSSPQGRSYNEQFF

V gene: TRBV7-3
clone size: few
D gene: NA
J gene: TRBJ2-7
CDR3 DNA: TGTGCCAGCAGCTCAACGACTTGTGACTGGATCGTAATGCACGAGCAGTACTTC
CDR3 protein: CASSSTTCDWIVMHEQYF

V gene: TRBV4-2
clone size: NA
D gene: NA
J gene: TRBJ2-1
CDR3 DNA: TGTGCCAGCAGCCAATTGCCAGGGGTGAACAATGAGCAGTTCTTC
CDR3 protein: CASSQLPGVNNEQFF

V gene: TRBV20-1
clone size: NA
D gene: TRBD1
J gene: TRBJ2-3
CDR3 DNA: TGCAGTGCTAGAGACGGGGACAGGGGAGGAGATACGCAGTATTTT
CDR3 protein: CSARDGDRGGDTQYF

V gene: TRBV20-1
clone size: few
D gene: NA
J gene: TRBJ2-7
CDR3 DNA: TGCAGTGCTAGAGATTCTGTTCCCGAGCAGTACTTC
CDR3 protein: CSARDSVPEQYF

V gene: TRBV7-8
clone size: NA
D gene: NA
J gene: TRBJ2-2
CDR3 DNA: TGTGCCAGCAGCTCCAGCAATAGGCACACCGGGGAGCTGTTTTTT
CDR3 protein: CASSSSNRHTGELFF

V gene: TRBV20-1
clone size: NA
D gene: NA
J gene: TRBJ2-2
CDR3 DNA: TGCAGTGCTAGAGAGGGGCGAGGCACCGGGGAGCTGTTTTTT
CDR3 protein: CSAREGRGTGELFF

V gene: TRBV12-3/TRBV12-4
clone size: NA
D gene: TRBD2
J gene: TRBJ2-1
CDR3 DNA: TGTGCCAGCAGGCCCGGACTAGCGGGGCGAGAGCAGTTCTTC
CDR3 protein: CASRPGLAGREQFF

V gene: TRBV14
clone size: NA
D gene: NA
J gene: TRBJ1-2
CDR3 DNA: TGTGCCAGCAGCCGACTAGGAAACTATGGCTACACCTTC
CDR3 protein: CASSRLGNYGYTF

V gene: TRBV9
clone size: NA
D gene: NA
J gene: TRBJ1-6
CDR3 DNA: TGTGCCAGCAGCGTAGAGGGGAATTCACCCCTCCACTTT
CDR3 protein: CASSVEGNSPLHF

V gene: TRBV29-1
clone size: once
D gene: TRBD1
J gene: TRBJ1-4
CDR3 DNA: TGCAGCGCCGCGGACAGGGTGGATGAAAAACTGTTTTTT
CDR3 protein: CSAADRVDEKLFF

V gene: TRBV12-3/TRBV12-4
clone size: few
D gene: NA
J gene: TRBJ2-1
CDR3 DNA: TGTGCCAGCAGCACCAAGGGGGATGAGCAGTTCTTC
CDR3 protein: CASSTKGDEQFF

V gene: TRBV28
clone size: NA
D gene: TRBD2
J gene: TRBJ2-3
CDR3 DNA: TGTGCCAGCACCCACCGGGCTAGCGGGCTCAGGGATACGCAGTATTTT
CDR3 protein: CASTHRASGLRDTQYF

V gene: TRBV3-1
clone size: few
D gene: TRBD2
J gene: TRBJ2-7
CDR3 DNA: TGTGCCAGCAGCCAAGGGTTCGGCGGGAGGGCGAGCGAGCAGTACTTC
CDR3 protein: CASSQGFGGRASEQYF

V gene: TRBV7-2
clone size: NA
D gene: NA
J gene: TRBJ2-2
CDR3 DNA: TGTGCCAGCAGCGGCCGAACAGGGGCGGGGGCCGGGGAGCTGTTTTTT
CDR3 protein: CASSGRTGAGAGELFF

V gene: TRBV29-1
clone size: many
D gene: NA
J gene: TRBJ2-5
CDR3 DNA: TGCAGCGTTTTAGAGTGGCAAGAGACCCAGTACTTC
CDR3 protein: CSVLEWQETQYF

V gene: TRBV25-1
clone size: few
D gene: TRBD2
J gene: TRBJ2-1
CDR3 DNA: TGTGCCAGCAGTCGGGGGGTAGGACTAGCGGAAAAGTCCAAGGCCATCTCCTACAATGAGCAGTTCTTC
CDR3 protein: CASSRGVGLAEKSKAISYNEQFF

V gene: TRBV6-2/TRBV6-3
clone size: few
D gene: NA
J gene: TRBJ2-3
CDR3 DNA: TGTGCCAGCAGTTACTCCGGGCGAGGCACAGATACGCAGTATTTT
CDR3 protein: CASSYSGRGTDTQYF

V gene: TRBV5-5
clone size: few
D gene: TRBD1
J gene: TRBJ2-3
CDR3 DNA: TGTGCCAGCAGCACCGGGACAGCTGGGGTCACAGATACGCAGTATTTT
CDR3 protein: CASSTGTAGVTDTQYF

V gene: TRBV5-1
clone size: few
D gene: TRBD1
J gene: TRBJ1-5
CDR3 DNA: TGCGCCAGCAGTAAAGGGGGCGATAGCAATCAGCCCCAGCATTTT
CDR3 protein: CASSKGGDSNQPQHF

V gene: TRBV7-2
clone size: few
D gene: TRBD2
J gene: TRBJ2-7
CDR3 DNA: TGTGCCAGCAGCCAAAGTCCTAGCGGGACCTTCCCCTACGAGCAGTACTTC
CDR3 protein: CASSQSPSGTFPYEQYF

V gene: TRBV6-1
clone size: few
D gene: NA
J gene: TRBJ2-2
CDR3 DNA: TGTGCCAGCAGTGATTTCAGTTACACCGGGGAGCTGTTTTTT
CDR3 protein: CASSDFSYTGELFF

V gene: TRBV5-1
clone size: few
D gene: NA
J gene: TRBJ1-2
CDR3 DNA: TGCGCCAGCAGCCTTGGGGCCGAGGCGAACTATGGCTACACCTTC
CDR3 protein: CASSLGAEANYGYTF

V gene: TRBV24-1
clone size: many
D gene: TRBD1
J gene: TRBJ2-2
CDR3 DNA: TGTGCCACCAGTGAGGCGACAGGGTACACCGGGGAGCTGTTTTTT
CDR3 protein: CATSEATGYTGELFF

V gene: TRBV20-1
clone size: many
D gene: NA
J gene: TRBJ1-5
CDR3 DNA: TGCAGTGCTAGCAGGGGCAATCAGCCCCAGCATTTT
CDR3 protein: CSASRGNQPQHF

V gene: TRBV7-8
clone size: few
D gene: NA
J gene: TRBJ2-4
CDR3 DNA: TGTGCCAGCAGCCCTCTGATTGGGACCCTTGCCAAAAACATTCAGTACTTC
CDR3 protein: CASSPLIGTLAKNIQYF

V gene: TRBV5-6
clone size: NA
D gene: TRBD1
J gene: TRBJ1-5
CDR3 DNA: TGTGCCAGCAGCTGGGGACAGGGGCCCTCGGCCCAGCATTTT
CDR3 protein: CASSWGQGPSAQHF

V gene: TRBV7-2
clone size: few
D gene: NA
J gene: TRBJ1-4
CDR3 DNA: TGTGCCAGCAGCTTAAGGCAGGGCGCTGAAAAACTGTTTTTT
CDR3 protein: CASSLRQGAEKLFF

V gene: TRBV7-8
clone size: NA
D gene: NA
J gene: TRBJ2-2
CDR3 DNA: TGTGCCAGCAGCTTAGCGCGGGCAGGTGTTTACGGGGAGCTGTTTTTT
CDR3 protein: CASSLARAGVYGELFF

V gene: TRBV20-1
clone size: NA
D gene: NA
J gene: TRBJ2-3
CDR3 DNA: TGCAGTGCTAGAGACTCTCCTCCGGATACGCAGTATTTT
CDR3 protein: CSARDSPPDTQYF

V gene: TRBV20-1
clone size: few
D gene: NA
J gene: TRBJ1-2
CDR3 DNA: TGCAGTGCTAGACCCACCTATGGCTACACCTTC
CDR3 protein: CSARPTYGYTF

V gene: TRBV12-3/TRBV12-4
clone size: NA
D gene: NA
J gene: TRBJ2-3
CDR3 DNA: TGTGCCAGCAGTTTGCGGCGGGGCGATACGCAGTATTTT
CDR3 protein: CASSLRRGDTQYF

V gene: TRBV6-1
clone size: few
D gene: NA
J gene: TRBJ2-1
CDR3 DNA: TGTGCCAGCAGGGCGTGGGGGATTGGCAGCTCCTACAATGAGCAGTTCTTC
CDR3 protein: CASRAWGIGSSYNEQFF

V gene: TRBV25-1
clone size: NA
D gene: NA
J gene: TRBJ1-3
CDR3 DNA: TGTGCCAGCAGTTCTCGGATCTCTGGAAACACCATATATTTT
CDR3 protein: CASSSRISGNTIYF